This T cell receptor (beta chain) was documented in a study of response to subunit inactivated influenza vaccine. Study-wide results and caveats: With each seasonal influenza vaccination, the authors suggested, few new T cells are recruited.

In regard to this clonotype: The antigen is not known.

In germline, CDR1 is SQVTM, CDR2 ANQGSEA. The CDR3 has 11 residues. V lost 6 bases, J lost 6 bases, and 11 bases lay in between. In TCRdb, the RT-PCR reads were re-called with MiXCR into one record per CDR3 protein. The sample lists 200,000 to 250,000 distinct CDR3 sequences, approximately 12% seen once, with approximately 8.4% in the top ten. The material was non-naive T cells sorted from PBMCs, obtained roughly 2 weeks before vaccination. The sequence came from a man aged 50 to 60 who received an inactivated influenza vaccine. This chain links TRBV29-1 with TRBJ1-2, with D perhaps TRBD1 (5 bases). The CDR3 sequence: CSVGGSDGYTF. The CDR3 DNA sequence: TGCAGCGTGGGGGGTTCAGATGGCTACACCTTC.